The rows below give T cell receptor beta chains drawn from one sample of a study of cytomegalovirus exposure and HLA in healthy donors. Sequencing used immunoSEQ multiplex PCR; TCRdb keeps in-frame clones, though not all of them. The profile shows roughly 100,000 clones, over 75% of them singletons. The specimen sequenced was PBMCs. All receptors come from a female donor in good health and CMV-seropositive. Each CDR3 is given with its conserved first and last residue. The D gene is left open where the match is weak. Some rows have no size entry. The others give once, few or many, or a class for an expanded clone.

V gene	J gene	D gene	clone size	CDR3 protein	CDR3 DNA
TRBV19	TRBJ2-3	TRBD2	.	CASSKLAGGPWPDTQYF	TGTGCCAGTAGTAAGCTAGCGGGAGGGCCATGGCCAGATACGCAGTATTTT
TRBV19	TRBJ2-5	TRBD1	.	CASSALTTGGAETQYF	TGTGCCAGTAGTGCTCTCACCACAGGGGGCGCGGAGACCCAGTACTTC
TRBV2	TRBJ1-2	TRBD1	.	CASSRETGGYYGYTF	TGTGCCAGCAGTCGAGAGACAGGGGGCTACTATGGCTACACCTTC
TRBV7-9	TRBJ1-1	.	.	CASTGPVIRETEAFF	TGTGCCAGCACGGGTCCGGTGATTAGGGAGACTGAAGCTTTCTTT
TRBV11-3	TRBJ2-3	TRBD2	.	CASSPGLADSTDTQYF	TGTGCCAGCAGCCCGGGGCTAGCGGACAGCACAGATACGCAGTATTTT
TRBV4-1	TRBJ1-1	.	.	CASSQGVAGVNTEAFF	TGCGCCAGCAGCCAAGGGGTGGCAGGGGTGAACACTGAAGCTTTCTTT
TRBV7-9	TRBJ2-5	.	few	CASSLLGGQETQYF	TGTGCCAGCAGCTTACTCGGGGGTCAAGAGACCCAGTACTTC
TRBV5-1	TRBJ2-1	.	.	CASRRTGTHNEQFF	TGCGCCAGCAGGAGGACGGGAACCCACAATGAGCAGTTCTTC
TRBV28	TRBJ2-3	.	.	CASIGVFPSTDTQYF	TGTGCCAGCATCGGTGTCTTCCCTAGCACAGATACGCAGTATTTT
TRBV6-7	TRBJ2-2	TRBD2	.	CASSVYREGIGELFF	TGTGCCAGCAGCGTCTACCGGGAGGGTATCGGGGAGCTGTTTTTT
TRBV11-2	TRBJ1-6	.	.	CASSSRRDSPLHF	TGTGCCAGCAGCTCCCGGCGGGATTCACCCCTCCACTTT
TRBV9	TRBJ2-2	.	.	CASSVAGAATELFF	TGTGCCAGCAGCGTCGCGGGTGCAGCGACCGAGCTGTTTTTT
TRBV5-1	TRBJ1-1	.	.	CASSLASGTEAFF	TGCGCCAGCAGCTTGGCGTCCGGCACTGAAGCTTTCTTT
TRBV2	TRBJ1-5	.	.	CASSEKGNSNQPQHF	TGTGCCAGCAGTGAGAAGGGGAATAGCAATCAGCCCCAGCATTTT
TRBV9	TRBJ1-2	.	.	CASSVGTGLYGYTF	TGTGCCAGCAGCGTAGGAACAGGGCTCTATGGCTACACCTTC
TRBV5-6	TRBJ2-7	TRBD1	.	CASSAPGQGINEQYF	TGTGCCAGCAGCGCTCCGGGACAGGGTATTAACGAGCAGTACTTC
TRBV9	TRBJ1-2	TRBD1	.	CASSVRQGMGARGYTF	TGTGCCAGCAGCGTACGACAGGGGATGGGTGCTCGTGGCTACACCTTC
TRBV5-4	TRBJ1-1	.	.	CASSLGNGVNTEAFF	TGTGCCAGCAGCTTGGGAAACGGGGTGAACACTGAAGCTTTCTTT
TRBV7-9	TRBJ1-2	TRBD1	few	CASSRKTGGAEGYTF	TGTGCCAGCAGCCGGAAAACAGGGGGCGCGGAGGGCTACACCTTC
TRBV6-5	TRBJ1-4	.	.	CASTYRQETNEKLFF	TGTGCCAGCACTTACCGACAAGAGACTAATGAAAAACTGTTTTTT
TRBV20-1	TRBJ2-3	.	.	CSARPLNTQYF	TGCAGTGCTAGACCCTTAAATACGCAGTATTTT
TRBV6-1	TRBJ1-3	TRBD1	.	CASSEYRGISGNTIYF	TGTGCCAGCAGTGAATACAGGGGGATCTCTGGAAACACCATATATTTT
TRBV28	TRBJ1-4	.	.	CASRLTFMVGLSSANEKLFF	TGTGCCAGCAGACTAACTTTTATGGTTGGGTTGTCATCGGCTAATGAAAAACTGTTTTTT
TRBV6-5	TRBJ1-2	.	.	CASRAHPGDYGYTF	TGTGCCAGCAGGGCCCATCCAGGGGACTATGGCTACACCTTC
TRBV19	TRBJ1-1	.	.	CASSIEGSTEAFF	TGTGCCAGTAGTATAGAGGGGAGCACTGAAGCTTTCTTT
TRBV5-4	TRBJ1-2	.	.	CASSLVGSGTGILF	.
TRBV7-6	TRBJ2-3	.	.	CASSRGHRTDTQYF	TGTGCCAGCAGCCGTGGACACCGCACAGATACGCAGTATTTT
TRBV18	TRBJ1-6	.	.	CASSPLPGSYNSPLHF	TGTGCCAGCTCCCCCCTTCCCGGCTCCTATAATTCACCCCTCCACTTT
TRBV2	TRBJ2-7	TRBD2	.	CASSEPGGLAGSSYEQYF	TGTGCCAGCAGTGAACCGGGGGGTCTAGCGGGAAGCTCCTACGAGCAGTACTTC
TRBV10-1	TRBJ2-3	TRBD1	.	CASSEQGTGWTDTQYF	TGCGCCAGCAGTGAGCAGGGGACAGGGTGGACAGATACGCAGTATTTT
TRBV4-1	TRBJ2-1	.	.	CASSGGAASEQFF	TGCGCCAGCAGCGGGGGGGCAGCGAGTGAGCAGTTCTTC
TRBV5-1	TRBJ2-5	.	.	CASSFGNEETQYF	TGCGCCAGCAGCTTCGGGAACGAAGAGACCCAGTACTTC
TRBV28	TRBJ2-6	.	.	CASNRGLGLGANVLTF	TGTGCCAGCAATAGGGGTTTAGGGCTTGGGGCCAACGTCCTGACTTTC
TRBV2	TRBJ2-1	TRBD2	.	CASSGEGSVHNEQFF	TGTGCCAGCAGTGGGGAGGGGAGTGTCCACAATGAGCAGTTCTTC
TRBV5-6	TRBJ2-3	.	.	CASSLAAVVDTQYF	TGTGCCAGCAGCTTGGCGGCGGTTGTGGATACGCAGTATTTT
TRBV6-1	TRBJ2-3	TRBD2	.	CASSEAGTSGDTQYF	TGTGCCAGCAGTGAAGCTGGGACTAGCGGTGATACGCAGTATTTT
TRBV9	TRBJ2-1	TRBD2	once	CASSSPGRQILASSYNEQFF	TGTGCCAGCAGCTCCCCTGGACGGCAGATACTAGCGAGCTCCTACAATGAGCAGTTCTTC
TRBV10-2	TRBJ1-2	.	few	CASSEGQLYGYTF	TGCGCCAGCAGTGAAGGACAGCTCTATGGCTACACCTTC
TRBV7-9	TRBJ1-5	.	.	CASSLAAWAGGPQHF	TGTGCCAGCAGCTTAGCGGCCTGGGCAGGAGGGCCCCAGCATTTT
TRBV18	TRBJ2-7	.	.	CATQPEGVQYEQYF	TGTGCCACCCAACCTGAGGGGGTTCAGTACGAGCAGTACTTC
TRBV7-9	TRBJ2-7	TRBD1	.	CASSPWDREMYEQYF	TGTGCCAGCAGCCCCTGGGACAGGGAAATGTACGAGCAGTACTTC
TRBV7-2	TRBJ1-5	TRBD1	.	CASSRGQGRMEPQHF	TGTGCCAGCAGCCGCGGACAGGGACGTATGGAGCCCCAGCATTTT
TRBV9	TRBJ1-6	.	.	CASSVVGANSPLHF	TGTGCCAGCAGCGTAGTGGGGGCCAATTCACCCCTCCACTTT
TRBV27	TRBJ2-1	TRBD1	.	CASRGQGSYNEQFF	TGTGCCAGCAGGGGACAGGGGTCTTACAATGAGCAGTTCTTC
TRBV6-5	TRBJ1-2	TRBD1	.	CASSYGTGGNYGYTF	TGTGCCAGCAGTTACGGGACAGGTGGGAACTATGGCTACACCTTC
TRBV5-4	TRBJ1-2	.	few	CASSAPQGNYGYTF	TGTGCCAGCAGCGCCCCTCAGGGGAACTATGGCTACACCTTC
TRBV28	TRBJ2-7	TRBD1	.	CASIPKTGGEQYF	TGTGCCAGCATCCCTAAAACAGGGGGCGAGCAGTACTTC
TRBV4-1	TRBJ2-7	.	.	CASSPSQGGVYEQYF	TGCGCCAGCAGCCCCTCCCAAGGGGGGGTGTACGAGCAGTACTTC
TRBV19	TRBJ2-7	TRBD1	.	CASSMVGWGLGQPSYEQYF	TGTGCCAGTAGTATGGTTGGATGGGGTCTGGGACAGCCTTCCTACGAGCAGTACTTC
TRBV28	TRBJ2-7	TRBD2	.	CASTVLAGAGEQYF	TGTGCCAGCACCGTACTAGCGGGAGCGGGCGAGCAGTACTTC
TRBV6-1	TRBJ2-7	.	.	CASSESSYEQYF	TGTGCCAGCAGTGAGAGCTCCTACGAGCAGTACTTC
TRBV11-2	TRBJ1-1	.	.	CASSLDAEAFF	TGTGCCAGCAGCTTAGACGCTGAAGCTTTCTTT
TRBV10-1	TRBJ1-2	.	.	CASSRDDNYGYTF	TGCGCCAGCAGCCGAGATGATAACTATGGCTACACCTTC
TRBV7-9	TRBJ2-1	TRBD1	once	CASSIHRDRRYNEQFF	TGTGCCAGCAGCATACACCGGGACAGGAGATACAATGAGCAGTTCTTC
TRBV5-4	TRBJ2-5	.	.	CASSLVKAGGETQYF	TGTGCCAGCAGCTTGGTCAAAGCTGGTGGAGAGACCCAGTACTTC